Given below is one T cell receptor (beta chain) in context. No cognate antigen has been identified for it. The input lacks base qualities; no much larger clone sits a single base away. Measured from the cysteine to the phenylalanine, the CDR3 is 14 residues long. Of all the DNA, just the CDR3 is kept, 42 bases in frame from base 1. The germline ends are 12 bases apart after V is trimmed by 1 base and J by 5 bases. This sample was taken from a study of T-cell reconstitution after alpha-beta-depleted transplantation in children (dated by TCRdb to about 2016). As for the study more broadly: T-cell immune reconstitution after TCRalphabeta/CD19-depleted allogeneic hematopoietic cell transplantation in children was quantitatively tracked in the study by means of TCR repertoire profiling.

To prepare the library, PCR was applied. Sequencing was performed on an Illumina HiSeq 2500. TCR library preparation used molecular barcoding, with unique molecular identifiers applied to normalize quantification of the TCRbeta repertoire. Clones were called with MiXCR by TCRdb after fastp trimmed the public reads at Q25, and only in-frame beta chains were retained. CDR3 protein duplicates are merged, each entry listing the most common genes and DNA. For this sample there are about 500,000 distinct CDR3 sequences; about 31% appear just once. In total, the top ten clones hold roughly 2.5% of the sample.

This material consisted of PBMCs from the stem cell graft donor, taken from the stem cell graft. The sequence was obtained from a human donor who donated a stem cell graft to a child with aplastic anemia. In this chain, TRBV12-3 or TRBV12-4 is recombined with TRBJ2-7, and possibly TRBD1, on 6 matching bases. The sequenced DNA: TGTGCCAGCAGTTTAGTAGGGACAACTAACGAGCAGTACTTC. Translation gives CASSLVGTTNEQYF.